The 7 T cell receptor beta chains below were found in one sample sequenced in a study of blood T cell repertoires in COVID-19. The repertoire was sequenced with immunoSEQ multiplex PCR; TCRdb's copy has only in-frame clones and lacks some. Of about 230,000 clones listed, 80% to 90% are singletons. What was sequenced was peripheral blood. Receptors were obtained from a man aged 25-45 years with COVID-19, enrolled during active disease.

V is TRBV19 and J is TRBJ2-1; TRBD2 aligns across 9 bases. This CDR3 spans 14 amino acids. V lost 2 bases, J lost 6 bases, and 2 bases stayed unmatched. In germline, CDR1 is LNHDA, CDR2 SQIVND (reference sequence). The CDR3 region is CASSILAGPNEQFF. The DNA for the CDR3 is TGTGCCAGTAGTATACTAGCGGGGCCCAATGAGCAGTTCTTC. The full variable domain, its missing parts supplied by reference TRBV19 and TRBJ2-1, is DGGITQSPKYLFRKEGQNVTLSCEQNLNHDAMYWYRQDPGQGLRLIYYSQIVNDFQKGDIAEGYSVSREKKESFPLTVTSAQKNPTAFYLCASSILAGPNEQFFGPGTRLTVL.

In this sample, this clone turned up a few times. The V gene is TRBV28, the J gene TRBJ1-2; no definite D call. The germline CDR1 and CDR2 sequences are MDHEN and SYDVKM. This CDR3 is built from 12 residues. Trimming removed 2 bases from V and 4 bases from J, with 5 bases in between. CDR3 sequence: CASSLQFYGYTF. The CDR3 nucleotides are TGTGCCAGCAGTTTACAGTTCTATGGCTACACCTTC.

The gene calls are TRBV19 and TRBJ1-2, with 7 nucleotides matching TRBD1. The V segment lost 5 bases and the J segment 4 bases; nucleotides outside the gene matches: 4. CDR1 is LNHDA, CDR2 SQIVND, per germline (reference sequence). The CDR3 loop spans 13 amino acids. The CDR3 DNA is TGTGCCAGTAGTGAGGGGGCCTCCTATGGCTACACCTTC. Translation gives CASSEGASYGYTF.

This clone has only one observation. The V call is TRBV5-4, the J call TRBJ1-2, with D possibly matching TRBD1 (6 bases). V shed 3 bases and J shed 7 bases, with 13 bases lying between them. Germline values: CDR1 SGHNT, CDR2 YYREEE (reference sequence). This CDR3 has 13 amino acids. CDR3 coding DNA: TGTGCCAGCAGCTCCGGACAGAGACTTGGCTACACCTTC. Its protein is CASSSGQRLGYTF.

This clone was counted a few times. This chain uses TRBV19 with TRBJ2-1, with 8 bases fitting TRBD2. The CDR3 is 15 amino acids. The V gene end was trimmed by 5 bases and the J gene end by 2 bases; junction bases not matched to a gene: 5. CDR1 is LNHDA, CDR2 SQIVND, per germline (reference sequence). Here the CDR3 reads CASSLWTSPYNEQFF. CDR3 sequence (DNA): TGTGCCAGTAGTCTGTGGACTAGCCCCTACAATGAGCAGTTCTTC.

This clone was seen a handful of times. This chain connects TRBV4-1 to TRBJ1-1, with D possibly matching TRBD1 (5 bases). This CDR3 has 14 amino acids. Trimming took 4 bases from V and 1 from J, leaving 10 bases between them. CDR1 is MGHRA, CDR2 YSYEKL, per germline. CDR3 in DNA: TGCGCCAGCAGCCCTAGACAGAGGAACACTGAAGCTTTCTTT. Encoded protein: CASSPRQRNTEAFF.

This clone showed up just once. This chain joins TRBV19 and TRBJ1-4; D is unresolved. The CDR3 is 16 amino acids. Germline V lookup: CDR1 LNHDA, CDR2 SQIVND (reference sequence). The CDR3 sequence: CSKKWRELQDYEKLFF. The CDR3 DNA reads TGTTCCAAGAAGTGGAGGGAGCTACAAGATTATGAAAAACTGTTTTTT.